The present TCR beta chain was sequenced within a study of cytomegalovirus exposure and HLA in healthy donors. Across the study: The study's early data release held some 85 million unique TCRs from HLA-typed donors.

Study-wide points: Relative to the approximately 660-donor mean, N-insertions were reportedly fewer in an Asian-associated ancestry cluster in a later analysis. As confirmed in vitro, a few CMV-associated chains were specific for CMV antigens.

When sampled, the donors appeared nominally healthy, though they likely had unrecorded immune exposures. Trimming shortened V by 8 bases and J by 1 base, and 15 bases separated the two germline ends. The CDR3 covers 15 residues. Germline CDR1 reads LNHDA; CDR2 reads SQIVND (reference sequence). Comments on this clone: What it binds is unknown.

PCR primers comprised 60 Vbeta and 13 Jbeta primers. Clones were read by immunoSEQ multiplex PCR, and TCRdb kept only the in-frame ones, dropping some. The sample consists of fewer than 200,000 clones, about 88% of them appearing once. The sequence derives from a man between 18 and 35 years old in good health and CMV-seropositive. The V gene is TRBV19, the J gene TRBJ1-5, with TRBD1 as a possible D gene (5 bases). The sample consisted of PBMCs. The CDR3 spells CASSGGTASNQPQHF. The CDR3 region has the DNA TGTGCCAGTTCAGGAGGGACTGCGAGCAATCAGCCCCAGCATTTT. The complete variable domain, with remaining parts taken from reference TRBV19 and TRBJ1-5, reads DGGITQSPKYLFRKEGQNVTLSCEQNLNHDAMYWYRQDPGQGLRLIYYSQIVNDFQKGDIAEGYSVSREKKESFPLTVTSAQKNPTAFYLCASSGGTASNQPQHFGDGTRLSIL.